This TCR beta chain appears in the sequencing data of a study of blood T cell repertoires in COVID-19 (TCRdb year 2020). In terms of the full investigation: Samples covering the acute and convalescent phases of COVID-19 were provided by collaborators in the United States, Italy and Spain. The material from the prospective study consisted of cDNA or gDNA derived from T cells, B-cell-depleted T cells, or PBMCs. Subjects who had been exposed to COVID-19, were actively infected with it, or had recovered from it provided the deeply sampled blood TCRbeta repertoires that made up the dataset. The repertoires were made available in a free public database intended to serve as a resource for research on the immune response to SARS-CoV-2. Samples were obtained from the ongoing ImmuneRACE study (first 160 participants) and from over a thousand subjects provided by 6 global collaborators. Sample metadata almost always included a de-identified subject ID, COVID-19 status, age in years and sex. HLA class I and class II types, where available, came from metadata supplied by the sample provider rather than from assay-based typing.

Whole blood was collected in K2EDTA tubes by collaborating institutions according to the institutions' own protocols. For TCRbeta analysis, collaborators shipped samples as frozen whole blood, isolated PBMCs, or DNA extracted from either of those sample types. On the study overall, not on this receptor specifically: The quantity of clinical and demographic metadata differed by source and by participant and was supplied without curation.

In regard to this clone: Its antigen is currently not known. No base quality values were provided; no much bigger clone lies one nucleotide off.

TCRbeta CDR3 regions were amplified from genomic DNA using the immunoSEQ Assay, a bias-controlled multiplex PCR. For the original study's pipeline: The number of nucleated cells in each sample was estimated from the amplification of reference gene primers within the assay. To quantify the absolute abundance of each unique TCRbeta CDR3 rearrangement, sequence reads were collapsed and filtered. For each sample, productive Simpson clonality was calculated as the square root of Simpson's diversity index over productive rearrangements. Imported from immuneACCESS, the table was reduced by TCRdb to in-frame sequences with V and J called. These copies leave out some clones; in studies compared against another copy, an unresolved V gene accounts for under half, and the cause of the remainder is not known. V and J calls and clone size are those listed in that table; D and trimming were worked out from the DNA. In this sample the table shows tens of thousands of clones, over 65% of which occur a single time. 61% of the sample is taken by the ten largest.

In the germline V gene (reference sequence), CDR1 corresponds to LNHDA and CDR2 to SQIVND. Ends trimmed: V by 3 bases, J by 0 bases; bases unmatched to a gene: 1. Including the terminal cysteine and phenylalanine, the CDR3 comprises 14 residues. Only the CDR3 portion is preserved as DNA: 42 bases, with reading frame beginning at the first base. The receptor comes from a man older than 75 with acute or convalescent COVID-19. The chain joins TRBV19 to TRBJ2-7, and 8 bases in between align with TRBD1. The sample consisted of peripheral blood. The CDR3 is CASSIRGPSYEQYF. The sequence in DNA is TGTGCCAGTAGTATCAGGGGGCCCTCCTACGAGCAGTACTTC.